The present T cell receptor (beta chain) was sequenced within a study of cytomegalovirus exposure and HLA in healthy donors. V shed 0 bases, J shed 4 bases, and the junction held 8 bases outside the gene matches. This CDR3 contains 16 residues. Germline V lookup: CDR1 LNHNV, CDR2 YYDKDF (reference sequence). PCR was performed using 60 Vbeta and 13 Jbeta primers. The table came from immunoSEQ multiplex PCR; TCRdb's copy has only in-frame clones and leaves some out. This table has around 180,000 clones, roughly 80% appearing once. Whole-study results and caveats: Trimming of TCR beta V- and J-genes showed a link, identified in a later analysis, to a missense DCLRE1C variant. Cytomegalovirus association was assigned to more than 150 TCR beta chains. For cytomegalovirus status, the classifier reportedly gave diagnoses with high specificity and sensitivity.

On this clone itself: Its specificity is unknown.

J is TRBJ1-1 and V is TRBV15; 7 bases line up with TRBD1. Sequenced input: PBMCs. The clonotype was recovered from a woman aged 45-65 years in good health and CMV-seronegative. The CDR3 DNA sequence: TGTGCCACCAGCAGAGACCCTTGGCAGGGGGGCACTGAAGCTTTCTTT. Encoded protein: CATSRDPWQGGTEAFF.